The TCR beta chain described here comes from a study of early T cells in non-severe SARS-CoV-2 infection. MiXCR was run by TCRdb on the 5' RACE reads, yielding one entry per CDR3 protein. This table has 100,000 to 130,000 distinct CDR3 sequences, 8.5% to 14% appearing once. Trimming shortened V by 6 bases and J by 8 bases, and 11 bases separated the two germline ends. From germline, CDR1 is MDHEN and CDR2 SYDVKM. CDR3 length: 12 residues. This receptor was taken from an adult who was a healthcare worker with PCR-confirmed SARS-CoV-2 infection or an uninfected control (not recorded which). The gene calls are TRBV28 and TRBJ2-1; D is undetermined. The sequencing input was whole blood. The CDR3 loop reads CASSFDGDEQFF. The CDR3 nucleotides are TGTGCCAGCAGCTTCGACGGCGATGAGCAGTTCTTC.